Listed here are 31 T cell receptor beta chains from one sample, sequenced in a study of T cells in Graves' hyperthyroidism and ophthalmopathy. Amplification yielded TCR beta CDR3 regions, with RNA transcripts as the source. Carried out on the TCR CDR3, a first-round RT-PCR used the HTBI primer set. MiXCR was run by TCRdb on the multiplex PCR reads, yielding one entry per CDR3 protein. The sample shows about 340,000 distinct CDR3 sequences, 21% of them seen only once. Sample: blood. Receptors originate from a woman between 45 and 65 years old with Graves' hyperthyroidism.

This clonotype was recorded at least ten times. V is TRBV6-6 and J is TRBJ2-1, with unresolved D. The CDR3 covers 16 residues. Between the trimmed V and J ends, which lost 2 bases and 6 bases, there was a span of 17 bases. Germline CDR1 is MNHNY and CDR2 is SVGAGI (reference sequence). The CDR3 reads CASSYGRDTSGNEQFF. The CDR3 DNA is TGTGCCAGCAGTTACGGTAGAGACACCTCGGGCAATGAGCAGTTCTTC.

Concerning this clonotype itself: At one of its ends the junction is not consistent with the germline gene, which may arise from a read error. This sequence joins TRBV12-3 or TRBV12-4 and TRBJ2-5; possible D gene TRBD2, 5 bases. This CDR3 has 14 residues. The CDR3 here is CASSLSREGETRYF. The CDR3 bases are TGTGCCAGCAGCCTCAGTCGGGAAGGAGAGACCCGGTACTTC.

This chain links TRBV10-1 with TRBJ2-3, with D perhaps being TRBD1 or TRBD2 (5 bases each). Trimming took off 0 bases at V and 6 bases at J, with 13 bases between the two ends. This CDR3 is 15 amino acids long. CDR1 is WNHNN and CDR2 is SYGVQD in the germline V gene (reference sequence). Here the CDR3 reads CASSESEGPADTQYF. The CDR3 region has the DNA TGCGCCAGCAGTGAGTCTGAGGGGCCGGCGGATACGCAGTATTTT.

The V gene is TRBV3-1, the J gene TRBJ2-1; D not resolved. There are 11 residues in the CDR3. V shed 1 base and J shed 12 bases, with 7 bases lying between them. Germline assignment: CDR1 LGHDT and CDR2 YNNKEL (reference sequence). The CDR3 spells CASSQGPGQFF. The CDR3 coding sequence is TGTGCCAGCAGCCAAGGGCCAGGGCAGTTCTTC.

This clonotype was recorded many times. CDR3 sequence: CSGPPDFSLNTEAFF. The CDR3, as DNA: TGCAGTGGACCCCCCGACTTTTCTCTGAACACTGAAGCTTTCTTT. The V and J genes are TRBV20-1 and TRBJ1-1; D uncertain. The V and J ends lost 7 bases and 0 bases respectively, with 18 bases between them. The CDR3 loop spans 15 amino acids. Germline lookup yields CDR1 DFQATT and CDR2 SNEGSKA (reference sequence).

The J gene is TRBJ2-7, the V gene TRBV9, with a weak D call TRBD1 (6 bases). The CDR3 has 14 residues. Germline V gene data show CDR1 as SGDLS and CDR2 as YYNGEE. Deletions cut 0 bases from V and 4 bases from J, with 11 bases between. The CDR3: CASSVEEGVYEQYF. In nucleotides, the CDR3 is TGTGCCAGCAGCGTAGAAGAGGGGGTGTACGAGCAGTACTTC.

V gene TRBV5-8 combines with J gene TRBJ2-7; D may match TRBD1 or TRBD2 (6 bases each). The V end lost 4 bases, the J end lost 4 bases, and 18 bases lay between the germline ends. The CDR3 is 15 amino acids. Per the germline V gene, CDR1 is SGHTS and CDR2 is YDEGEE. The CDR3 here is CASSVGTGATYEQYF. CDR3 coding DNA: TGTGCCAGCAGCGTTGGGACGGGGGCCACTTACGAGCAGTACTTC.

The chain links TRBV12-3 or TRBV12-4 to TRBJ1-1, with D maybe TRBD1 (5 bases). Trimming pared 5 bases from V and 3 bases from J, leaving 13 bases between. The CDR3 runs 14 residues. CDR3 sequence reads: CASSPGRPYTEAFF. The CDR3 nucleotides read TGTGCCAGCAGTCCGGGACGGCCTTACACTGAAGCTTTCTTT.

Many counts were recorded for this clonotype. This sequence joins TRBV2 and TRBJ2-2; 10 bases align to TRBD2. Trimming cost V 1 base and J 5 bases; bases outside gene matches: 4. The CDR3 loop spans 16 amino acids. Germline V CDR1 and CDR2: SNHLY, FYNNEI. This CDR3 is CASSEGGSGRTGELFF. Written as DNA, the CDR3 is TGTGCCAGCAGTGAAGGGGGTAGCGGGAGGACCGGGGAGCTGTTTTTT.

This clonotype was seen ten or more times. The V call is TRBV7-2, the J call TRBJ2-7; 7 bases match TRBD1. J lost 2 bases, V lost 5 bases, and 9 bases had no gene match. Per germline, CDR1 SGHTA and CDR2 FQGNSA. This CDR3 is 15 amino acids long. The CDR3 sequence is CASSEDRWLTYEQYF. The CDR3 DNA is TGTGCCAGCAGCGAGGACAGGTGGCTCACCTACGAGCAGTACTTC.

The genes are TRBV20-1 and TRBJ1-3; weak D call: TRBD1 (6 bases). Between the trimmed V and J ends, which lost 2 bases and 8 bases, there was a span of 10 bases. CDR3 length: 12 amino acids. Germline V gene sequence: CDR1 DFQATT, CDR2 SNEGSKA (reference sequence). The CDR3 protein is CSARLAGDTIYF. DNA for the CDR3: TGCAGTGCTAGATTAGCAGGGGACACCATATATTTT.

This clonotype was seen many times. The chain is built from TRBV24-1 and TRBJ2-7, with D uncertain. The germline V and J ends were trimmed by 1 base and 2 bases, with 2 bases remaining between them. The CDR3 is 12 amino acids. The germline CDR1 and CDR2 sequences are KGHDR and SFDVKD. The CDR3 sequence is CATSDFTYEQYF. CDR3 in DNA: TGTGCCACCAGTGATTTCACCTACGAGCAGTACTTC.

Many counts were recorded for this clonotype. This chain connects TRBV12-3 or TRBV12-4 to TRBJ1-2; 10 bases match TRBD1. The CDR3 runs 16 residues. Trimming took 6 bases from V and 3 from J; bases not matched to a gene: 10. CDR3 DNA: TGTGCCAGCAGCGGGGGGCGACAGGGGGCCTACTATGGCTACACCTTC. The encoded protein is CASSGGRQGAYYGYTF.

This clonotype occurred many times. The chain recombines TRBV29-1 with TRBJ2-7; 11 nucleotides agree with TRBD2. The germline gives CDR1 SQVTM, CDR2 ANQGSEA. This CDR3 comprises 13 residues. V lost 4 bases to trimming and J lost 7 bases; unmatched junction nucleotides: 6. The CDR3 loop reads CSVGASGRSEQYF. CDR3 DNA: TGCAGCGTTGGGGCTAGCGGGAGGAGTGAGCAGTACTTC.

V and J are TRBV4-1 and TRBJ2-5, with no clear D. This CDR3 is built from 16 residues. Trimming cost V 1 base and J 0 bases, with 12 bases left between them. CDR1 is MGHRA, CDR2 YSYEKL, per germline. CDR3 sequence: CASSQGALLYQETQYF. The CDR3 DNA reads TGCGCCAGCAGCCAAGGCGCTTTACTGTACCAAGAGACCCAGTACTTC.

The CDR3 protein is CASRRVQGAANTGELFF. The CDR3 region has the DNA TGTGCCAGCAGAAGGGTGCAGGGGGCCGCGAACACCGGGGAGCTGTTTTTT. V is TRBV11-2 and J is TRBJ2-2; 8 bases line up with TRBD1. The J segment lost 0 bases and the V segment lost 6 bases, leaving 9 bases of the junction unmatched. Germline values: CDR1 SGHAT, CDR2 FQNNGV. The CDR3 covers 17 residues.

This clonotype has only a few counts. The CDR3 is CASRTANTGELFF. In DNA, the CDR3 is TGTGCCAGCAGGACAGCGAACACCGGGGAGCTGTTTTTT. The rearrangement uses TRBV6-1 and TRBJ2-2, with D perhaps TRBD1 (5 bases). This CDR3 is built from 13 residues. Per germline, CDR1 MNHNS and CDR2 SASEGT. Deletions cut 6 bases from V and 0 bases from J, with 5 bases between.

This clonotype has ten or more counts. V is TRBV6-1 and J is TRBJ1-1; the D gene is possibly TRBD1 (5 bases). CDR3 length: 13 residues. Per the germline V gene, CDR1 is MNHNS and CDR2 is SASEGT. V shed 6 bases and J shed 11 bases, with 19 bases lying between them. CDR3: CASRPIGGSGAFF. The CDR3, as DNA: TGTGCCAGCAGACCAATCGGGGGTTCGGGGGCTTTCTTT.

This clonotype came up many times. V usage is TRBV20-1 and J usage is TRBJ2-2; D possibly corresponds to TRBD2 (6 bases). The CDR3 is 14 residues long. V lost 3 bases to trimming and J lost 7 bases, with 15 bases between them. The germline V gene has CDR1 DFQATT and CDR2 SNEGSKA (reference sequence). CDR3 protein: CSASRLGGIGELFF. The CDR3 DNA is TGCAGTGCTAGTAGGCTAGGAGGGATCGGGGAGCTGTTTTTT.

The chain recombines TRBV12-3 or TRBV12-4 with TRBJ1-4; the D is unclear. The CDR3 has 12 amino acids. Trimming shortened V by 3 bases and J by 8 bases, and 7 bases separated the two germline ends. CDR3 in DNA: TGTGCCAGCAGTTTGAGACGGGAAAAACTGTTTTTT. This codes for CASSLRREKLFF.

This clonotype was found many times. The chain links TRBV3-1 to TRBJ1-1; TRBD1 might be the D (5 bases). CDR1 is LGHDT and CDR2 is YNNKEL in the germline V gene (reference sequence). The germline V and J ends were trimmed by 5 bases and 1 base, with 11 bases remaining between them. The CDR3 has 14 amino acids. Written as DNA, the CDR3 is TGTGCCAGCAGCGAAGTTGGGGCGAACACTGAAGCTTTCTTT. Amino acids: CASSEVGANTEAFF.

The table lists this clonotype with many counts. V is TRBV10-3 and J is TRBJ2-5; 8 bases are a match to TRBD2. The V and J ends lost 11 bases and 2 bases, in that order; junction bases with no gene match: 10. The CDR3 contains 14 residues. In germline, CDR1 is ENHRY, CDR2 SYGVKD. The CDR3 here is CAAAGGGTQETQYF. The CDR3 DNA is TGTGCCGCCGCCGGCGGGGGGACACAAGAGACCCAGTACTTC.

This clonotype was seen a handful of times. J is TRBJ1-1 and V is TRBV5-4, with 7 bases fitting TRBD1. Looked up from germline, CDR1 is SGHNT and CDR2 is YYREEE (reference sequence). This CDR3 contains 15 residues. After removal of 4 bases from V and 1 base from J, the junction contained 7 bases not matched to a gene. The CDR3 loop is CASSTPGTANTEAFF. The CDR3, as DNA: TGTGCCAGCAGCACCCCCGGGACAGCGAACACTGAAGCTTTCTTT.

This clonotype was counted once. The chain combines TRBV6-1 with TRBJ2-3, with D perhaps matching TRBD2 (6 bases). The germline CDR1 and CDR2 sequences are MNHNS and SASEGT. V was shortened by 11 bases and J by 3 bases, with 15 bases between the two germline ends. The CDR3 length is 13 residues. DNA of the CDR3: TGTGCCGGCCAAGCGGGTGAAACAGATACGCAGTATTTT. It translates to CAGQAGETDTQYF.

This clonotype showed up many times. The V call is TRBV28, the J call TRBJ1-2, with 7 bases identical to TRBD1. The CDR3 covers 15 residues. The junction had 17 bases not matched to a gene; V was cut back by 8 bases and J by 8 bases. Germline V lookup: CDR1 MDHEN, CDR2 SYDVKM. CDR3 DNA sequence: TGTGCCAGCGAGAGACAGGGACCCGCTCGGGGAGGCTACACCTTC. It is translated as CASERQGPARGGYTF.

This clonotype was observed a handful of times. The V gene is TRBV11-3, the J gene TRBJ2-3, with D possibly TRBD1 on 6 matching bases. The J call is doubtful: the DNA matches TRBJ1-5 better. CDR3 size: 17 residues. Germline V lookup: CDR1 SGHNT, CDR2 YENEEA. The CDR3 loop reads CASSPSGGAGITDTQHF. The CDR3 nucleotides read TGTGCCAGCAGCCCTAGCGGGGGGGCCGGGATCACAGATACGCAGCATTTT.

The sample holds many counts of this clonotype. This chain links TRBV12-3 or TRBV12-4 with TRBJ2-3, with D possibly being TRBD1 (6 bases). CDR3 size: 13 residues. The V gene lost 9 bases and the J gene lost 2 bases, with 12 bases spanning the gap. CDR3 nucleotide sequence: TGTGCCAGTCGGGACACCAACACAGATACGCAGTATTTT. Protein product: CASRDTNTDTQYF.

This clonotype showed up just a few times. The rearrangement uses TRBV15 and TRBJ2-7; 9 nucleotides match TRBD1. The CDR3 has 15 residues. The germline V gene encodes CDR1 LNHNV and CDR2 YYDKDF (reference sequence). The junction had 11 bases not matched to a gene; V was cut back by 6 bases and J by 5 bases. The DNA of the CDR3 is TGTGCCACCAGGAAAAGCCGGGACAGGGTTAACGAGCAGTACTTC. Its translation is CATRKSRDRVNEQYF. Complete variable domain (other parts from reference TRBV15 and TRBJ2-7): DAMVIQNPRYQVTQFGKPVTLSCSQTLNHNVMYWYQQKSSQAPKLLFHYYDKDFNNEADTPDNFQSRRPNTSFCFLDIRSPGLGDTAMYLCATRKSRDRVNEQYFGPGTRLTVT.

Many counts were recorded for this clonotype. The chain combines TRBV28 with TRBJ2-6; D remains unclear. CDR1 is MDHEN and CDR2 is SYDVKM in the germline V gene. V shed 2 bases and J shed 2 bases, with 13 bases lying between them. The CDR3 sequence is 17 residues long. The CDR3 region has the DNA TGTGCCAGCAGTTTACAAGGTCTGGACGCTGGGGCCAACGTCCTGACTTTC. Amino acids: CASSLQGLDAGANVLTF.

Worth noting for this clonotype: One junction end does not reproduce the germline sequence, and a read error may be involved. The chain has TRBV7-9 and TRBJ2-1; D possibly matches TRBD1 or TRBD2 (5 bases each). Germline V gives CDR1 SEHNR, CDR2 FQNEAQ (reference sequence). The CDR3 spans 15 residues. Written as DNA, the CDR3 is TGTGCCAGCAGCCCTCGGGGCAGTTCCTACAATGAGCAGTCCTTC. Protein product: CASSPRGSSYNEQSF. The whole variable domain, remainder taken from reference TRBV7-9 and TRBJ2-1, is DTGVSQNPRHKITKRGQNVTFRCDPISEHNRLYWYRQTLGQGPEFLTYFQNEAQLEKSRLLSDRFSAERPKGSFSTLEIQRTEQGDSAMYLCASSPRGSSYNEQSFGPGTRLTVL.

The chain has TRBV11-2 and TRBJ2-7; 8 nucleotides match TRBD1. Germline V CDR1 and CDR2: SGHAT, FQNNGV. V gave up 5 bases and J gave up 6 bases; unmatched junction bases: 6. The CDR3 is 13 amino acids. DNA for the CDR3: TGTGCCAGCAGCGCGGACAGGGTTGGCGAGCAGTACTTC. Its protein product is CASSADRVGEQYF. Full variable domain (outside the CDR3, taken from reference TRBV11-2 and TRBJ2-7): EAGVAQSPRYKIIEKRQSVAFWCNPISGHATLYWYQQILGQGPKLLIQFQNNGVVDDSQLPKDRFSAERLKGVDSTLKIQPAKLEDSAVYLCASSADRVGEQYFGPGTRLTVT.